This record covers a single T cell receptor beta chain. This specimen belongs to a study of blood T cell repertoires in COVID-19. Method: immunoSEQ multiplex PCR; TCRdb's copy keeps in-frame clones and lacks some. The sample includes over 200,000 clones, approximately 81% of them seen just once. Sequences were obtained from peripheral blood. The sequence derives from a woman older than 75 with active or convalescent COVID-19.

The CDR3 DNA reads TGTGCCAGCAGCTTAGTAGCCACCTACAATGAGCAGTTCTTC. This sequence encodes CASSLVATYNEQFF. This sequence joins TRBV7-8 and TRBJ2-1; D is uncertain. Looked up from germline, CDR1 is SGHVS and CDR2 is FQNEAQ. This CDR3 has 14 residues. V gave up 1 base and J gave up 2 bases, with 6 bases separating them.